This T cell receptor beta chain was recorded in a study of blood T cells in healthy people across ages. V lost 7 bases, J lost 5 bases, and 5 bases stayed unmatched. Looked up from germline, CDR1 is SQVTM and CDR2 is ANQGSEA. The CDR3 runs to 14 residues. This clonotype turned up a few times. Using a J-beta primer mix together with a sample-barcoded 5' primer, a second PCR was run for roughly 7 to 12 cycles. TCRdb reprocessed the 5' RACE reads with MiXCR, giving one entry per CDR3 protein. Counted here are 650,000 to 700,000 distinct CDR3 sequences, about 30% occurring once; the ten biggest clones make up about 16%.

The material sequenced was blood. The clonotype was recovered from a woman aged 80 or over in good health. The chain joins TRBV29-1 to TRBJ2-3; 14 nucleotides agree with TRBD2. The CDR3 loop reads CSAIGLAGGDTQYF. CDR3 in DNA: TGCAGCGCTATCGGACTAGCGGGGGGAGATACGCAGTATTTT.